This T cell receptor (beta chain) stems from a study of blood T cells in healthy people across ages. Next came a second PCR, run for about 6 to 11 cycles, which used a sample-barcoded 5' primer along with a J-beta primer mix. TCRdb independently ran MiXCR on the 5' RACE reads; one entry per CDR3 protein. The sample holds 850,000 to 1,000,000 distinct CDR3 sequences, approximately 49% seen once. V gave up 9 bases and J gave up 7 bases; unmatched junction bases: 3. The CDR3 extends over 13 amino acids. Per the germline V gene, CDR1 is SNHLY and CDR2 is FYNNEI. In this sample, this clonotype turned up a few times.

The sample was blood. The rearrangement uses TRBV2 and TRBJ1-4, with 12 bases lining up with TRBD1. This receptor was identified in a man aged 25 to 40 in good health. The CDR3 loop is CARRDRGLEKLFF. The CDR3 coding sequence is TGTGCCAGACGGGACAGGGGGCTTGAAAAACTGTTTTTT.